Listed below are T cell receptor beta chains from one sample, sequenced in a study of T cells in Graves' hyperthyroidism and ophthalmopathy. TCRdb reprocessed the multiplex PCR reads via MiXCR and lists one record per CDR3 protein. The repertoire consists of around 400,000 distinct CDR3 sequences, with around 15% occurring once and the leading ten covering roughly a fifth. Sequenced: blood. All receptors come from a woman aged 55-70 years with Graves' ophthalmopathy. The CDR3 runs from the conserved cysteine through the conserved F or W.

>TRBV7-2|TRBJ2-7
CASSLGTGAPTYEQYF
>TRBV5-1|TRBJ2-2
CASSLDSGSSLVTGELFF
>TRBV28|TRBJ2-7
CASSSAAGPSPGHEQYF
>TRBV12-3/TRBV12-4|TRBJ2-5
CASRYGTVETQYF
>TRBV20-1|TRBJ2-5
CSACTGEMYQETQYF
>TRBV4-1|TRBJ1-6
CASSQDRQGRNSPLHF
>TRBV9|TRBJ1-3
CASSVDPGSGNTIYF
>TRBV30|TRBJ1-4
CAWSPQGLGKLFF
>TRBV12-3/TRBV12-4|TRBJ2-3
CASSKTGSLGDTQYF
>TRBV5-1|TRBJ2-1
CASSYRVGSNEQFF
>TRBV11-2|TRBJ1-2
CASRPSSGPLGYGYTF
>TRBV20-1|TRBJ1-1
CSAGETGGYTEAFF
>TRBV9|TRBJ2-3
CASSGRQEADTQYF
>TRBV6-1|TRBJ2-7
CASSPRTGRWRVTTYEQYF
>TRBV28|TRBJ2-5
CASSLHPDTPEGTQYF
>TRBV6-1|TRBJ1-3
CASRRTGFDTIYF
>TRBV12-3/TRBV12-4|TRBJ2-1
CASSFRSSGRNEQFF
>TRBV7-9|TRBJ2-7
CASSDAAGVLSYEQYF
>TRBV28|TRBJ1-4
CASSRFADGPEKLFF
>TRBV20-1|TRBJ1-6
CSASRGSSSYNSPLHF
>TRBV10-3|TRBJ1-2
CAISETGVMNQYGYTF
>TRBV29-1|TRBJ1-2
CSVEGGWGGGYTF
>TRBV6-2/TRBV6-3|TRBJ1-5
CASSYDRGNQPQHF
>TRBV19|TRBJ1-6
CASSMGNTNSPLHF
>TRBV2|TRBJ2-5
CASSTGVSQETQYF
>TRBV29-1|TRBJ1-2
CSVSVSNYGYTF
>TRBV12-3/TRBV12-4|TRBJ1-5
CASSLPSSNQPQHF
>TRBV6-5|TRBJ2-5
CASSYPGQVETQYF
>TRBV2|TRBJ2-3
CAGGRETTQYF
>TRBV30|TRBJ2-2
CAWSHGLAGEAGELFF
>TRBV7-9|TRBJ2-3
CASSFLGGPDTQYF
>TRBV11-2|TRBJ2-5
CASSSAGTQETQYF
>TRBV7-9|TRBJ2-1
CASSFAGGSRNEQFF
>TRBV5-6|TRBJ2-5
CASSRQGMWETQYF
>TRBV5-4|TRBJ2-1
CASSTGQGVNEQFF
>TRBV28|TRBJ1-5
CASTLSYRGPQAQHF
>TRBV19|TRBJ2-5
CASSTPSGSPSQYF